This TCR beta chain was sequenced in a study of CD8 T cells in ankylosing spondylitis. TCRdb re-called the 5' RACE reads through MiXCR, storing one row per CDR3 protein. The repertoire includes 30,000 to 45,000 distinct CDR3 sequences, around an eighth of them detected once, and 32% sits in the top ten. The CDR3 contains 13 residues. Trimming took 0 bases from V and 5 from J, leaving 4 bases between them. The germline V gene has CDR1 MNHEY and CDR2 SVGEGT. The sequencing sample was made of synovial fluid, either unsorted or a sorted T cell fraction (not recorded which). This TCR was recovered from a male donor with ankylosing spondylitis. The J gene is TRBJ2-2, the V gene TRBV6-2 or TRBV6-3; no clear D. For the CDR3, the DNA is TGTGCCAGCAGTTACTCGACTACCGGGGAGCTGTTTTTT. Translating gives CASSYSTTGELFF.